The rows below give T cell receptor beta chains drawn from one sample of a study of monozygotic twins with inflammatory bowel disease. With the 5' RACE reads reprocessed, TCRdb shows one record per CDR3 protein and no DNA. The table lists 400,000 to 500,000 distinct CDR3 sequences. Sequenced sample: blood. The receptors were gathered from a human donor with ulcerative colitis or Crohn's disease, or a healthy co-twin of an affected twin (not recorded which). CDR3s include the opening cysteine and the closing phenylalanine or tryptophan.

TRBV30	TRBJ2-7	CAWSVGFGSAYEQYF
TRBV18	TRBJ2-5	CASSPSTQETQYF
TRBV5-1	TRBJ1-1	CASRLGWTASLGGTEAFF
TRBV6-5	TRBJ1-4	CASSYQTGDNEKLFF
TRBV20-1	TRBJ2-2	CSAPVGLGARELFF
TRBV30	TRBJ2-7	CAWSDVSLGTYEQYF
TRBV5-6	TRBJ2-1	CASSPPGLAAQKSYNEQFF
TRBV14	TRBJ2-3	CASSQDYGTGFTDTQYF
TRBV6-5	TRBJ1-5	CASSSGTGLNQPQHF
TRBV5-1	TRBJ2-3	CASSSQASGGAYTQYF
TRBV7-2	TRBJ2-1	CASSLPAGPYNEQFF
TRBV18	TRBJ1-5	CASSPDSGIQPQHF
TRBV5-5	TRBJ2-5	CASRRTKRDRVLGETQYF
TRBV4-3	TRBJ2-3	CASSPNRAGDEDTQYF
TRBV5-1	TRBJ2-2	CASSFLGPGDGNTGELFF
TRBV7-9	TRBJ2-2	CASSFREGSGELFF
TRBV5-4	TRBJ2-3	CASSPSPGTDTQYF
TRBV6-1	TRBJ2-5	CASKQNQETQYF
TRBV6-4	TRBJ2-3	CASSDTAGVSGTDTQYF
TRBV28	TRBJ2-1	CASSLLRTDNEQFF
TRBV20-1	TRBJ1-2	CSATDSFPHGYTF
TRBV5-1	TRBJ1-3	CASSLEPASSGNTIYF
TRBV5-1	TRBJ2-7	CASSLGTGSTYEQYF
TRBV30	TRBJ2-3	CAWSGTNLRDTQYF
TRBV5-1	TRBJ2-1	CASSLDGGRVNEQFF